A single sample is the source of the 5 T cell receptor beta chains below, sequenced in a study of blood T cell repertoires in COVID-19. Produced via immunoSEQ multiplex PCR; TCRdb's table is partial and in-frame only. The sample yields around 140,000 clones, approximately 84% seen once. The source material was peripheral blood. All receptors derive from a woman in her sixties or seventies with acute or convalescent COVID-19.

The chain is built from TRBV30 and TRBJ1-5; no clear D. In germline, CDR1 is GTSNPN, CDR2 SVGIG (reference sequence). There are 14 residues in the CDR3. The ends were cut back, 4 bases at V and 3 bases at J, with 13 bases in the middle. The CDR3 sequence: CAWTGRPDNQPQHF. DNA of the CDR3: TGTGCCTGGACTGGGCGCCCCGACAATCAGCCCCAGCATTTT.

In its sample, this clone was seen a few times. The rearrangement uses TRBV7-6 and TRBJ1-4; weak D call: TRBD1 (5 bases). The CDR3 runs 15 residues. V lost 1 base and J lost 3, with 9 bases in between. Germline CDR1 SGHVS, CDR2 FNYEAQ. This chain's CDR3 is CASSLGRVSNEKLFF. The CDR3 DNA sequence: TGTGCCAGCAGCTTAGGCAGGGTATCTAATGAAAAACTGTTTTTT.

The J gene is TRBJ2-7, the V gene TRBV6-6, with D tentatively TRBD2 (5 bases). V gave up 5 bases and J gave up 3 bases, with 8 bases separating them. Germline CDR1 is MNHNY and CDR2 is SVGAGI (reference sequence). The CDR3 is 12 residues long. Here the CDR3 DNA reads TGTGCCAGCAGTCAAACTAGCTACGAGCAGTACTTC. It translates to CASSQTSYEQYF.

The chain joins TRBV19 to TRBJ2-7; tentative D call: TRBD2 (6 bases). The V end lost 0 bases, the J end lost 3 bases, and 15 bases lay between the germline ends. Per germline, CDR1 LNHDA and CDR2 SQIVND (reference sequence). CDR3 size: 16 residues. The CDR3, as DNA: TGTGCCAGTAGTATAGAGTTCACGGGAGACCGCTACGAGCAGTACTTC. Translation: CASSIEFTGDRYEQYF.

The CDR3 sequence: CASSLVAGADSPLHF. The CDR3 DNA is TGCGCCAGCAGCTTGGTTGCAGGGGCCGATTCACCCCTCCACTTT. The chain couples TRBV5-1 to TRBJ1-6, with D perhaps matching TRBD1 (6 bases). Looked up from germline, CDR1 is SGHRS and CDR2 is YFSETQ. The CDR3 contains 15 residues. V was cut by 0 bases and J by 8 bases, with 12 bases left in between. Complete variable domain (other parts from reference TRBV5-1 and TRBJ1-6): KAGVTQTPRYLIKTRGQQVTLSCSPISGHRSVSWYQQTPGQGLQFLFEYFSETQRNKGNFPGRFSGRQFSNSRSEMNVSTLELGDSALYLCASSLVAGADSPLHFGNGTRLTVT.